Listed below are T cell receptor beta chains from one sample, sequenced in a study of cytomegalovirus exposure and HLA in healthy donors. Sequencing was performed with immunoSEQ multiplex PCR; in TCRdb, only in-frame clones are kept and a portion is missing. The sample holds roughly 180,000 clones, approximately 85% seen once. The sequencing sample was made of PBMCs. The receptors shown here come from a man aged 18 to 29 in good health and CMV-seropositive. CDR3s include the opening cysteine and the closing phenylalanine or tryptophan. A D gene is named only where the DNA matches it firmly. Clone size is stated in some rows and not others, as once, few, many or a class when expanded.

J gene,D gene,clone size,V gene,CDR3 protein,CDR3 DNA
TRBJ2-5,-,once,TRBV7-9,CASSVGGIEETQYF,TGTGCCAGCAGCGTGGGCGGGATCGAGGAGACCCAGTACTTC
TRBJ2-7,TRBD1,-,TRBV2,CASSERDRAREEQYF,TGTGCCAGCAGTGAGAGGGACAGGGCCCGGGAGGAGCAGTACTTC
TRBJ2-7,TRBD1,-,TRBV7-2,CASSLWGQTYEQYF,TGTGCCAGCAGCTTATGGGGACAGACCTACGAGCAGTACTTC
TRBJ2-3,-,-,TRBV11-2,CASSVDPRKDTQYF,TGTGCCAGCAGCGTAGACCCTAGGAAAGATACGCAGTATTTT
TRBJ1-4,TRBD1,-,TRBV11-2,CASSLGGQGNEKLFF,TGTGCCAGCAGCTTAGGGGGACAGGGTAATGAAAAACTGTTTTTT
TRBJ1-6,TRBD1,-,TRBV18,CASSPGDQGGNSPLHF,TGTGCCAGCTCACCCGGGGACCAGGGGGGTAATTCACCCCTCCACTTT
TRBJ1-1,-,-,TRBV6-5,CASSFQVGATEAFF,TGTGCCAGCAGTTTCCAGGTAGGGGCCACTGAAGCTTTCTTT
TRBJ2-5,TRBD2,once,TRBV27,CASSLAGEQETQYF,TGTGCCAGCAGTTTAGCGGGGGAGCAAGAGACCCAGTACTTC
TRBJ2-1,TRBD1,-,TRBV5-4,CASSPLTGGYDEQFF,TGTGCCAGCAGCCCCTTAACAGGGGGCTACGATGAGCAGTTCTTC
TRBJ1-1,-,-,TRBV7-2,CASSLLRGSTEAFF,TGTGCCAGCAGCTTACTTAGGGGTAGTACTGAAGCTTTCTTT
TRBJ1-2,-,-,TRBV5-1,CASSLGSTGGYTF,TGCGCCAGCAGCTTAGGGTCAACAGGTGGCTACACCTTC
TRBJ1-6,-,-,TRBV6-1,CASTLRGNSPLHF,TGTGCCAGCACACTTCGAGGAAATTCACCCCTCCACTTT
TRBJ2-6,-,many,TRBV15,CATSRDNSGANVLTF,TGTGCCACCAGCAGAGATAACTCTGGGGCCAACGTCCTGACTTTC
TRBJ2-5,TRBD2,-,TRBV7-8,CASSFKARGGQETQYF,TGTGCCAGCAGCTTTAAGGCCCGCGGGGGCCAAGAGACCCAGTACTTC
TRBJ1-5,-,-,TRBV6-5,CASSYLRDQPQHF,TGTGCCAGCAGTTACTTGAGGGATCAGCCCCAGCATTTT
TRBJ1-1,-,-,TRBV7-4,CASRSGGATEAFF,TGTGCCAGCAGGTCCGGGGGGGCAACTGAAGCTTTCTTT
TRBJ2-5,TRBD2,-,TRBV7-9,CASSLALATETQYF,TGTGCCAGCAGCTTAGCACTAGCGACAGAGACCCAGTACTTC
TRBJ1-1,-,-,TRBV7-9,CSSSLFSFTGRDTEAFF,TGTTCCAGCAGCTTATTTTCCTTCACAGGCCGAGACACTGAAGCTTTCTTT
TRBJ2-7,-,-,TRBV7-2,CASSLSGVSYEQYF,TGTGCCAGCAGCTTATCAGGGGTCTCCTACGAGCAGTACTTC
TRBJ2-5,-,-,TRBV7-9,CASSSDSLRETQYF,TGTGCCAGCAGCTCCGACAGTCTTCGGGAGACCCAGTACTTC
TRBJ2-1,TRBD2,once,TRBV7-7,CASSLFTSGGEQFF,TGTGCCAGCAGCTTATTTACTAGCGGGGGGGAGCAGTTCTTC
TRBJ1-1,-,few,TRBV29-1,CSVDDSQKAFF,TGCAGCGTAGACGACTCTCAGAAGGCTTTCTTT
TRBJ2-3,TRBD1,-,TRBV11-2,CASSFRGRVTDTQYF,TGTGCCAGCAGCTTCAGGGGGCGGGTCACAGATACGCAGTATTTT
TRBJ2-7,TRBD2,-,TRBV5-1,CASSLDRGGSSYEQYF,TGCGCCAGCAGCTTGGATCGCGGGGGAAGCTCCTACGAGCAGTACTTC
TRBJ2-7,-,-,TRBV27,CASSLAGKEQYF,TGTGCCAGCAGTTTGGCGGGGAAGGAGCAGTACTTC
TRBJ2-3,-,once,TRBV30,CAWREDRKIGTDTQYF,TGTGCCTGGAGGGAGGACCGGAAAATAGGCACAGATACGCAGTATTTT